The 12 T cell receptor beta chains below all came from one sample that was sequenced in a study of T cells in women clearing cervical HPV infection. Clones were read by immunoSEQ multiplex PCR, and TCRdb kept only the in-frame ones, dropping some. The sample table sets out tens of thousands of clones. Input material: blood buffy coat. Receptors originate from a woman between 18 and 75 years old with a cervical HPV16 infection that either progressed to CIN3+ or cleared (not recorded which).

Concerning this clone itself: The read ends 3 residues before the CDR3 terminus; that terminus is restored from the germline J gene. V and J are TRBV20-1 and TRBJ2-2; 8 bases are a match to TRBD2. CDR3 length: 15 residues. Per the germline V gene, CDR1 is DFQATT and CDR2 is SNEGSKA (reference sequence). The trim removed 3 bases at V and 0 bases at J, leaving 3 bases unmatched. The covered CDR3 bases are TGCAGTGCTAGTCCTAGCGGGTCGAACACCGGGGAG. Translation: CSASPSGSNTGE. The full-length CDR3 reads as CSASPSGSNTGELFF.

About this clone itself: The read halts 3 residues ahead of the CDR3 end, with the missing end drawn from the germline J gene. The chain combines TRBV14 with TRBJ2-1; 8 positions match TRBD2. This CDR3 comprises 16 residues. With 4 bases clipped from V and 1 base from J, the junction kept 6 bases outside the gene matches. Germline V gives CDR1 SGHDN, CDR2 FVKESK. The CDR3 is CASSRPSGSSYNEQFF. CDR3 DNA (partial): TGTGCCAGCAGCCGTCCCAGCGGGAGTTCCTACAATGAG.

Turning to this clone: The read terminates 3 residues before the CDR3 end, so the remaining end is supplied by the germline J gene. The chain employs TRBV20-1 and TRBJ2-3; 7 positions match TRBD1. The germline V gene has CDR1 DFQATT and CDR2 SNEGSKA (reference sequence). There are 13 residues in the CDR3. With 5 bases clipped from V and 0 bases from J, the junction kept 2 bases outside the gene matches. Partial CDR3 DNA: TGCAGTGCTCGACAGGGAAGCACAGATACG. Its protein is CSARQGSTDT. The full CDR3 sequence reads CSARQGSTDTQYF.

Remarks on this clone: Sequencing ends 3 residues short of the CDR3 end; the germline J gene provides the rest. This chain uses TRBV11-2 with TRBJ1-1; perhaps TRBD1 as D (5 bases). The CDR3 is 12 amino acids. CDR1 is SGHAT and CDR2 is FQNNGV in the germline V gene. Trimming removed 2 bases at V and 7 bases at J, with 8 bases between. Partial CDR3 DNA: TGTGCCAGCAGCTTAAGTCAGGGTGAA. Protein: CASSLSQGE. The whole CDR3 is CASSLSQGEAFF.

A note on this clone: Sequencing ends 3 residues short of the CDR3 end; the germline J gene provides the rest. The chain is built from TRBV24-1 and TRBJ2-6; 9 bases map to TRBD1. V shed 9 bases and J 0 bases; nucleotides not matched to a gene: 8. The CDR3 spans 17 residues. CDR1 KGHDR and CDR2 SFDVKD come from the germline V gene. The sequenced part of the CDR3 DNA is TGTGCCACCTTACCGGACAGGGGTGGCTCTGGGGCCAACGTC. The encoded protein is CATLPDRGGSGANV. In full, the CDR3 reads CATLPDRGGSGANVLTF.

Concerning this clone: The read gets to within 3 residues of the CDR3 end, and the germline J gene fills in the rest. The sample holds other DNA sequences that translate to the same CDR3. This chain joins TRBV19 and TRBJ1-5, with D uncertain. With 6 bases removed from V and 4 bases from J, the gap between germline ends came to 7 bases. Germline V CDR1 and CDR2: LNHDA, SQIVND (reference sequence). This CDR3 spans 12 amino acids. CDR3 DNA (partial): TGTGCCAGTAGAGCCGTTAATCAGCCC. It codes for CASRAVNQP. The entire CDR3 sequence reads CASRAVNQPQHF.

To note about this clone: The CDR3 end is not reached by the read, which stops 3 residues before it; the germline J gene fills it in. This chain connects TRBV5-4 to TRBJ2-3; 7 nucleotides align to TRBD2. CDR3 size: 15 residues. Germline V CDR1 and CDR2: SGHNT, YYREEE (reference sequence). Trimming removed 0 bases from V and 4 bases from J; junction bases left unmatched: 5. CDR3 DNA (partial): TGTGCCAGCAGCTTGGCTACGGGGGGAGCAGATACG. Translated: CASSLATGGADT. The CDR3 as a whole reads CASSLATGGADTQYF.

The part of the CDR3 DNA that was read is TGTGCCAGCAGTCCATCCCTAGCGGGAGTCAACGAG. As protein: CASSPSLAGVNE. The full CDR3 protein reads CASSPSLAGVNEQYF. V usage is TRBV12-3 or TRBV12-4 and J usage is TRBJ2-7; 10 bases agree with TRBD2. The read comes to an end 3 residues before the CDR3 does, leaving the germline J gene to fill in the end. This CDR3 is 15 amino acids long. Trimming at V came to 5 bases and at J to 5 bases, leaving 9 bases not matched to a gene.

CDR3 loop: CASSLDVATGNTIYF. The part of the CDR3 DNA that was read is TGTGCCAGCAGCTTGGATGTAGCTACTGGAAACACC. This chain uses TRBV5-5 with TRBJ1-3; D remains unclear. The sequenced fragment ends 3 residues before the CDR3 boundary, so the rest is inferred from the germline J gene. V was shortened by 0 bases and J by 2 bases, with 9 bases between the two germline ends. The V gene's germline CDR1 is SGHKS and CDR2 YYEKEE (reference sequence). The CDR3 is made up of 15 amino acids.

A remark on this clone: Sequencing ends 3 residues short of the CDR3 end; the germline J gene provides the rest. V and J are TRBV7-6 and TRBJ2-5, with D perhaps TRBD2 (5 bases). The CDR3 is 15 residues long. CDR1 and CDR2 from the germline V gene are SGHVS and FNYEAQ. V was trimmed by 1 base and J by 2 bases, leaving 11 bases between them. The covered CDR3 bases are TGTGCCAGCAGCTTAGTAGAGGACTTTCAAGAGACC. Protein product: CASSLVEDFQET. The whole CDR3 reads CASSLVEDFQETQYF.

Worth noting for this clone: Read coverage stops 3 residues before the CDR3 terminus; the germline J gene supplies the remainder. The chain couples TRBV23-1 to TRBJ1-4, with 9 nucleotides matching TRBD1. TRBV23-1 belongs to the ORF category, with a function that is uncertain. The length of the CDR3 is 18 residues. The CDR3 region is CASTPTDRGLSGANVLFF. The CDR3 DNA, read in part, is TGCGCCAGCACGCCGACGGACAGGGGCCTCTCTGGGGCCAACGTA.

In regard to this clone: The read halts 3 residues ahead of the CDR3 end, with the missing end drawn from the germline J gene. The J gene is TRBJ2-1, the V gene TRBV29-1; D gene uncertain. CDR1 and CDR2 (germline): SQVTM, ANQGSEA. Deletions cut 7 bases from V and 2 bases from J, with 3 bases between. The CDR3 has 10 residues. The CDR3 is CSATYNEQFF. The CDR3 DNA, read in part, is TGCAGCGCCACCTACAATGAG.